This T cell receptor beta chain was recorded in a study of OX40 agonist ivuxolimab in advanced cancers. The study, taken as a whole, reports: Low normalized T-cell clonal expansion was additionally recorded for some nonresponders. At doses 0.1 to 3.0 mg/kg, CD4+ and CD8+ clones expanded.

Some clones are missing from TCRdb's copy, which holds only in-frame ones; the method was immunoSEQ multiplex PCR. The data contain approximately 5,500 clones, 50% to 80% of them singletons. As regards this clone: Its target is unknown.

This material consisted of CD4+ or CD8+ T cells sorted from blood, taken in a trial of the OX40 agonist ivuxolimab. The clonotype was recovered from an adult with an advanced solid tumor such as melanoma, head and neck, liver or kidney cancer.

Here the CDR3 reads CASSDVNYEQYF. CDR3 DNA sequence: TGTGCCAGCAGTGACGTCAACTACGAGCAGTACTTC. The V and J genes are TRBV28 and TRBJ2-5; D unresolved. The J call is doubtful: the DNA matches TRBJ2-7 better. Germline V gene sequence: CDR1 MDHEN, CDR2 SYDVKM. This CDR3 comprises 12 residues.